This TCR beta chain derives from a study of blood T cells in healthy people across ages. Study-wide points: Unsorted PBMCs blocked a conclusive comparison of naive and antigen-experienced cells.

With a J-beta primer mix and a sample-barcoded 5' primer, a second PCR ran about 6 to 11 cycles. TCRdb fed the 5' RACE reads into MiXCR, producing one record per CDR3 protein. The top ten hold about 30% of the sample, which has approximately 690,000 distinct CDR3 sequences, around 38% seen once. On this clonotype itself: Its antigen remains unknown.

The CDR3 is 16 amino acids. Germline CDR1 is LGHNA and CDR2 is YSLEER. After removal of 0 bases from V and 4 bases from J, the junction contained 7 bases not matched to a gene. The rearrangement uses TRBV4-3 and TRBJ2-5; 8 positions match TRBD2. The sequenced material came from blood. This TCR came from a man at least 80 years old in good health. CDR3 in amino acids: CASSQEWLAGLETQYF. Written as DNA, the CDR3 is TGCGCCAGCAGCCAAGAATGGCTAGCGGGCTTAGAGACCCAGTACTTC.